Following are 8 T cell receptor beta chains from one sample sequenced in a study of blood T cell repertoires in COVID-19. TCRdb's table, derived via immunoSEQ multiplex PCR, lists solely in-frame clones and lacks some. The sample includes 150,000 to 200,000 clones, roughly four fifths of them seen just once. Sequencing used peripheral blood. These receptors all come from a woman between 65 and 79 years old with COVID-19, enrolled during active disease.

This clone was observed a single time. The chain employs TRBV29-1 and TRBJ2-3; 10 bases are a match to TRBD2. The CDR3 runs to 14 residues. CDR1 and CDR2 (germline): SQVTM, ANQGSEA. V dropped 8 bases and J dropped 2; count of bases not matched to a gene: 7. CDR3 DNA: TGCAGCTCCGCCACTAGCGGGAACACAGATACGCAGTATTTT. Protein sequence: CSSATSGNTDTQYF.

The rearrangement uses TRBV5-1 and TRBJ2-2; perhaps TRBD1 as D (6 bases). The V gene's germline CDR1 is SGHRS and CDR2 YFSETQ. Deletions cut 5 bases from V and 6 bases from J, with 20 bases between. The CDR3 runs 16 residues. Here the CDR3 DNA reads TGCGCCAGCAGGCCAGGGGCTGGACAATTTTCCGGGGAGCTGTTTTTT. Its protein product is CASRPGAGQFSGELFF.

V is TRBV3-1 (or the pseudogene TRBV3-2) and J is TRBJ1-1, with D maybe TRBD1 (6 bases). CDR1 is LGHDT, CDR2 YNNKEL, per germline (reference sequence). This CDR3 has 12 amino acids. Deletions cut 4 bases from V and 7 bases from J, with 10 bases between. CDR3 in amino acids: CASSLWGLEAFF. The CDR3 DNA is TGTGCCAGCAGCCTATGGGGGCTTGAAGCTTTCTTT.

In DNA, the CDR3 is TGTGCCAGCAGTTCAGACAGCCTCAATCAGCCCCAGCATTTT. Its protein is CASSSDSLNQPQHF. The chain couples TRBV6-6 to TRBJ1-5, with D possibly matching TRBD1 (5 bases). The germline CDR1 and CDR2 sequences are MNHNY and SVGAGI (reference sequence). The CDR3 is 14 residues long. The V end lost 4 bases, the J end lost 3 bases, and 10 bases lay between the germline ends.

The CDR3 loop is CASSLIGTHSYEQYF. CDR3 sequence (DNA): TGTGCCAGCAGCTTAATAGGGACTCACTCCTACGAGCAGTACTTC. The chain couples TRBV5-5 to TRBJ2-7; tentative D call: TRBD2 (6 bases). The germline V gene has CDR1 SGHKS and CDR2 YYEKEE (reference sequence). V shed 2 bases and J shed 0 bases, with 12 bases lying between them. The CDR3 contains 15 residues.

This clone is a singleton in its sample. The chain has TRBV6-5 and TRBJ1-1; possibly TRBD1 for D (5 bases). This CDR3 is 13 amino acids long. Germline V lookup: CDR1 MNHEY, CDR2 SVGAGI. Between the trimmed V and J ends, which lost 0 bases and 10 bases, there was a span of 12 bases. The CDR3 sequence: CASSYSSLGGAFF. The CDR3 DNA follows: TGTGCCAGCAGTTACTCGTCCCTCGGGGGAGCTTTCTTT.

The chain recombines TRBV6-2 or TRBV6-3 with TRBJ1-1, with a tentative D call TRBD1 (5 bases). CDR3 length equals 14 residues. Germline V CDR1 and CDR2: MNHEY, SVGEGT. V was trimmed by 6 bases and J by 10 bases, leaving 21 bases between them. The CDR3 DNA sequence: TGTGCCAGCAGCCGTTATGAAGGGGATCCGGTAGCTTTCTTT. Encoded protein: CASSRYEGDPVAFF.

V and J are TRBV27 and TRBJ1-4; maybe TRBD1 (5 bases). CDR3 length equals 14 residues. V lost 8 bases, J lost 2 bases, and 12 bases lay in between. Germline assignment: CDR1 MNHEY and CDR2 SMNVEV (reference sequence). CDR3 loop: CASGRQPTNEKLFF. The CDR3 bases are TGTGCCAGCGGACGACAGCCCACTAATGAAAAACTGTTTTTT.